This entry concerns a single TCR beta chain. CDR1 LGHDT and CDR2 YNNKEL come from the germline V gene (reference sequence). This CDR3 has 14 residues. V lost 4 bases and J 4 bases, leaving 11 bases between the germline ends. This record comes from a study of blood T cell repertoires in COVID-19. Study-wide background: Some COVID-19 samples were acute and others convalescent; all came from the United States, Italy and Spain. The analysed material was cDNA or gDNA that came from T cells, B-cell-depleted T cells, or PBMCs.

In the original analysis: The assay estimated nucleated cells by amplifying reference gene primers. Sequencing used immunoSEQ multiplex PCR; TCRdb keeps in-frame clones, though not all of them. V, J and clone size are those of that table, while D and trimming were read from the DNA. The table records 55,000 to 70,000 clones, roughly 91% of them present only once. The sequence derives from a woman younger than 30 with acute or convalescent COVID-19. The genes are TRBV3-1 (or the pseudogene TRBV3-2) and TRBJ1-3; a possible D gene is TRBD1 (5 bases). The sequencing sample was made of peripheral blood. CDR3 sequence: CASSLGHSGNTIYF. The CDR3 DNA is TGTGCCAGCAGCCTTGGACATTCAGGAAACACCATATATTTT.